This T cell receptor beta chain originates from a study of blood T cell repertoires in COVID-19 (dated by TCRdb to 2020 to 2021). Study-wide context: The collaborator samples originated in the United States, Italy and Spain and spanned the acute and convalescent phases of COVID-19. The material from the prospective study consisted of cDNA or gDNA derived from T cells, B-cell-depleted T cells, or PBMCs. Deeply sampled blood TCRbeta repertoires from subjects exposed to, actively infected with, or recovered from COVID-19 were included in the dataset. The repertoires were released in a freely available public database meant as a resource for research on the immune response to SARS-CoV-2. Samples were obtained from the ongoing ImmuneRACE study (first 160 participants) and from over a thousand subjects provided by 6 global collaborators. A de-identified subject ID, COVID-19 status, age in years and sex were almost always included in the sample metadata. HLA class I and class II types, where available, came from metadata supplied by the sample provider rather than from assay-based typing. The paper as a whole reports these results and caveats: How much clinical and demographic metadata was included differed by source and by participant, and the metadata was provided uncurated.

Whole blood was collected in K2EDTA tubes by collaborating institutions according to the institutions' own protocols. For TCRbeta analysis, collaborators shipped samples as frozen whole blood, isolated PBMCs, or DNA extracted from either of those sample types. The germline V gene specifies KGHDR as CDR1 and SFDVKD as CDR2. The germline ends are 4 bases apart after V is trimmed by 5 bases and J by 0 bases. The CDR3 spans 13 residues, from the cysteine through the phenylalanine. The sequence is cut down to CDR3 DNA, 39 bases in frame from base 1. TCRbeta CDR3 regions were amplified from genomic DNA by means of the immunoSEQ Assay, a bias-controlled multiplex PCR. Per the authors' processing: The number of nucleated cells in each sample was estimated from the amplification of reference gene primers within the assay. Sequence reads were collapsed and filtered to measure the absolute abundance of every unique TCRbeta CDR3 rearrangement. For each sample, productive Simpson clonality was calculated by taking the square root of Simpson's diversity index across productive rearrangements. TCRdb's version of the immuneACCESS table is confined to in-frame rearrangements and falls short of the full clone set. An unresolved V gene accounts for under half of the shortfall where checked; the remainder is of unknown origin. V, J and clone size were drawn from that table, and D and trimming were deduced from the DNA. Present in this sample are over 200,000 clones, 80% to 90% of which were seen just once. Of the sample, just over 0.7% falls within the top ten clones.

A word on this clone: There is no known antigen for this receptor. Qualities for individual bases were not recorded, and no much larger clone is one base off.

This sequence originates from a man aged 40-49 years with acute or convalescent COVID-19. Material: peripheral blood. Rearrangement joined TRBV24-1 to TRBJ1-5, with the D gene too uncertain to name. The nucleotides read TGTGCCACCAGTGCTTATAGCAATCAGCCCCAGCATTTT. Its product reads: CATSAYSNQPQHF.